A selection of T cell receptor beta chains follows, all from one sample in a study of a mutant IDH1 vaccine in newly diagnosed glioma. Clones were read by immunoSEQ multiplex PCR, and TCRdb kept only the in-frame ones, dropping some. The data hold roughly 32,000 clones, with roughly three quarters observed a single time. These receptors are not linked to any known antigen. The starting material was PBMCs, obtained from a glioma patient whose treatment included an IDH1 peptide vaccine. The receptors were gathered from a woman aged 30 to 39 with glioma. Some clones in this sample may be carry-over from other donors' samples. Each CDR3 is given with its conserved first and last residue. A D gene is named only where the DNA matches it firmly.

D gene: TRBD1
J gene: TRBJ2-4
V gene: TRBV30
CDR3 protein: CAWSGGTGEAKNIQYF
CDR3 DNA: TGTGCCTGGAGTGGGGGGACAGGGGAAGCCAAAAACATTCAGTACTTC

D gene: -
J gene: TRBJ2-3
V gene: TRBV19
CDR3 protein: CASTPSTSARGDTQYF
CDR3 DNA: TGTGCCAGTACCCCTTCAACTAGCGCCAGGGGAGATACGCAGTATTTT

D gene: -
J gene: TRBJ1-1
V gene: TRBV11-2
CDR3 protein: CASSFTGQGQSNTEAFF
CDR3 DNA: TGTGCCAGCAGCTTTACGGGGCAGGGACAATCGAACACTGAAGCTTTCTTT

D gene: TRBD1
J gene: TRBJ1-1
V gene: TRBV5-4
CDR3 protein: CASSLAVPGQGAPRAFF
CDR3 DNA: TGTGCCAGCAGCTTGGCGGTACCGGGACAGGGCGCCCCTCGGGCTTTCTTT

D gene: TRBD2
J gene: TRBJ2-5
V gene: TRBV30
CDR3 protein: CAWSRAGGGEETQYF
CDR3 DNA: TGTGCCTGGAGCCGAGCGGGAGGCGGGGAAGAGACCCAGTACTTC

D gene: -
J gene: TRBJ1-5
V gene: TRBV28
CDR3 protein: CASRQDPRQRGGYQPQHF
CDR3 DNA: TGTGCCAGCAGACAAGACCCAAGACAGCGTGGGGGGTATCAGCCCCAGCATTTT

D gene: TRBD2
J gene: TRBJ2-5
V gene: TRBV29-1
CDR3 protein: CSVEPGTSQETQYF
CDR3 DNA: TGCAGCGTGGAACCCGGGACTAGCCAAGAGACCCAGTACTTC

D gene: TRBD1
J gene: TRBJ2-3
V gene: TRBV7-9
CDR3 protein: CASSPGDRGITDTQYF
CDR3 DNA: TGTGCCAGCAGCCCCGGGGACAGGGGGATCACAGATACGCAGTATTTT

D gene: -
J gene: TRBJ1-2
V gene: TRBV30
CDR3 protein: CAWSVQVTGIANYGYTF
CDR3 DNA: TGTGCCTGGAGTGTACAAGTAACAGGCATTGCTAACTATGGCTACACCTTC

D gene: -
J gene: TRBJ1-1
V gene: TRBV7-9
CDR3 protein: CASSLSTEAFF
CDR3 DNA: TGTGCCAGCAGCTTATCCACTGAAGCTTTCTTT

D gene: -
J gene: TRBJ2-3
V gene: TRBV7-9
CDR3 protein: CASSQDPTDTQYF
CDR3 DNA: TGTGCCAGCAGCCAGGACCCCACAGATACGCAGTATTTT

D gene: TRBD1
J gene: TRBJ1-2
V gene: TRBV6-6
CDR3 protein: CASKTGSYGYTF
CDR3 DNA: TGTGCCAGCAAGACAGGGTCCTATGGCTACACCTTC

D gene: -
J gene: TRBJ2-7
V gene: TRBV30
CDR3 protein: CAWNQGTYYEQYF
CDR3 DNA: TGTGCCTGGAACCAGGGGACCTACTACGAGCAGTACTTC

D gene: -
J gene: TRBJ2-7
V gene: TRBV27
CDR3 protein: CASSPGGGYEQYF
CDR3 DNA: TGTGCCAGCAGTCCTGGGGGAGGCTACGAGCAGTACTTC

D gene: -
J gene: TRBJ1-3
V gene: TRBV30
CDR3 protein: CAWSYGRGNTIYF
CDR3 DNA: TGTGCCTGGAGTTATGGCCGCGGAAACACCATATATTTT

D gene: -
J gene: TRBJ1-2
V gene: TRBV11-2
CDR3 protein: CASSPLGTDYGYTF
CDR3 DNA: TGTGCCAGCAGCCCTCTAGGCACAGACTATGGCTACACCTTC